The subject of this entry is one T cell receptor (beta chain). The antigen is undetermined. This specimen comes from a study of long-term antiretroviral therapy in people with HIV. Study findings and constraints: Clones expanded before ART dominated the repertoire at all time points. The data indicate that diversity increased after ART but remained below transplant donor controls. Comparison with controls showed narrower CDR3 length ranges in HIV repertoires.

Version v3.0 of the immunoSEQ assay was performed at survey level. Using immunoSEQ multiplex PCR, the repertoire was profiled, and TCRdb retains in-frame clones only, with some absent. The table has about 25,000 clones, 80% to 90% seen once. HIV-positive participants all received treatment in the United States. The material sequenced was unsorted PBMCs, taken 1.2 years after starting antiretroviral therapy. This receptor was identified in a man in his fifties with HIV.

The CDR3 loop is CASSLFRGGGGQETQYF. The DNA of the CDR3 is TGTGCCAGCAGCTTATTTCGGGGCGGGGGGGGCCAAGAGACCCAGTACTTC. The chain has TRBV11-2 and TRBJ2-5; 9 bases line up with TRBD2. Germline V CDR1 and CDR2: SGHAT, FQNNGV. The CDR3 consists of 17 residues. V gave up 2 bases and J gave up 1 base; unmatched junction bases: 8. Supplemented by reference TRBV11-2 and TRBJ2-5, the full variable domain reads EAGVAQSPRYKIIEKRQSVAFWCNPISGHATLYWYQQILGQGPKLLIQFQNNGVVDDSQLPKDRFSAERLKGVDSTLKIQPAKLEDSAVYLCASSLFRGGGGQETQYFGPGTRLLVL.